This T cell receptor beta chain originates from a study of cytotoxic CD8 clonotypes in ibrutinib-treated CLL (dated by TCRdb to the early 2020s). As for the study more broadly: The cohort included some 14 treatment-naive and ten to twelve relapsed/refractory patients; around 17 were IGHV unmutated. Responses were partial in 24 patients and complete in 2; after median 68 months follow-up, roughly 14 stayed in remission and 12 progressed. The response samples were drawn at a median of around eleven months into treatment, with a range of about 6 to 36 months. Samples averaged about 260,000 productive templates and 94,082 productive rearrangements. Longitudinal samples were available for about 30% of the roughly 86 trial participants. Cryopreserved peripheral blood mononuclear cells were obtained prior to treatment, at the time of response, and at either disease progression or sustained remission. Every remission and progressive disease sample was obtained while ibrutinib was still being received by the patients. Summary of the overall study and its limitations: At ibrutinib response clonality went up, during sustained remission it held steady, and at progression it dropped back toward baseline. Baseline clonality exceeded that of age-matched healthy donors and correlated strongly with circulating CD8+ T-cell counts. Sampling times were not matched between patients in sustained remission and patients whose disease was progressing, and lymph node repertoires were not examined. Public clonotypes were found to be uncommon and were observed to contract or remain stable during treatment; the increase in clonality was shown to reflect expansion of private clonotypes at ibrutinib response.

On a MiSeq, deep resolution sequencing aimed for a depth between 1 in 1 million and 1 in 200,000 T cells, with each clonotype covered approximately 9.8x on average. The immunoSEQ hsTCRB Kit was used to generate the TCR beta libraries. Per the original workflow: Data were analyzed with ImmunoSEQ Data Assistant and ImmunoSEQ Analyzer, with V, D and J genes assigned per IMGT definitions. Clonality, which ranges from 0 to 1, was calculated as one minus the normalized Shannon entropy of productive rearrangement frequencies. Only overrepresented clonotypes making up at least 0.05% of each patient's repertoire were included in the public clonotype analysis. Repertoires from some 14 age-matched healthy donors in immuneACCESS were used as clonality controls. TCRdb re-hosts the immuneACCESS table, in-frame sequences only. Its copies lack some clones; in the studies checked, an unresolved V gene accounts for under half of them, and the cause for the rest is not known. V and J calls plus clone size are reproduced from that table; the DNA served to infer D and trimming. Present in this sample are 150,000 to 200,000 clones, 84% of which were seen just once. About 4.3% of the sample lies in the top ten.

About this clone itself: Its antigen target is currently unknown. Base qualities are not recorded, but no much larger clone differs from it by a single base.

The V end loses 3 bases and the J end loses 6 bases, and a stretch of 10 bases separates them. Via the germline V gene (reference sequence), CDR1 is GTSNPN and CDR2 SVGIG. Reading from cysteine to phenylalanine, the CDR3 counts 12 amino acids. Here the CDR3 DNA is all that survives: 36 bases in frame from base 1. The time point label on this specimen signifies: 20 to 25 months on ibrutinib. For TCR beta library preparation, about 1.8 micrograms of genomic DNA were isolated from cryopreserved PBMCs. High-throughput TCR beta sequencing was performed on longitudinal blood samples from CLL patients receiving ibrutinib monotherapy. The patients took part in an open-label, single-center phase 2 trial of ibrutinib monotherapy.

This specimen consisted of PBMCs, obtained after 24 months of ibrutinib treatment. The TCR was taken from a human donor with chronic lymphocytic leukemia. The receptor chain draws on TRBV30 and TRBJ2-3, with the D gene uncertain. The nucleotide sequence is TGTGCCTGGAGCGCCGAGAGTGATACGCAGTATTTT. Translated, this is CAWSAESDTQYF. The entire variable domain, with the stretches around the CDR3 drawn from the reference TRBV30 and TRBJ2-3 proteins, is SQTIHQWPATLVQPVGSPLSLECTVEGTSNPNLYWYRQAAGRGLQLLFYSVGIGQISSEVPQNLSASRPQDRQFILSSKKLLLSDSGFYLCAWSAESDTQYFGPGTRLTVL.